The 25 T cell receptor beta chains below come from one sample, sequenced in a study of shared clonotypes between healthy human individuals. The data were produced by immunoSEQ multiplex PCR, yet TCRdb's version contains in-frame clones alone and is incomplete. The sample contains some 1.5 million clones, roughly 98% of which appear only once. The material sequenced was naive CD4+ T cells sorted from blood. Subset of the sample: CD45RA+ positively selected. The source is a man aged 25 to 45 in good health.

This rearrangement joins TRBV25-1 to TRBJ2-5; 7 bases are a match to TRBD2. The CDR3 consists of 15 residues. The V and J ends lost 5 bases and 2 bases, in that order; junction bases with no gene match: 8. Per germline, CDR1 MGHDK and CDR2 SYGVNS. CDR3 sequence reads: CASSPPTSPQETQYF. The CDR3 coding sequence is TGTGCCAGCAGTCCCCCGACTAGCCCTCAAGAGACCCAGTACTTC.

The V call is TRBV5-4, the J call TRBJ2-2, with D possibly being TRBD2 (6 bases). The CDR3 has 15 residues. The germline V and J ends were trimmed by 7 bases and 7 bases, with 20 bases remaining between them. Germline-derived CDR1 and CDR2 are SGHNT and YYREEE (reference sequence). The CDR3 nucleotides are TGTGCCAGCGTGCGGGATCTGGGGGGTGGCGGGGAGCTGTTTTTT. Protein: CASVRDLGGGGELFF.

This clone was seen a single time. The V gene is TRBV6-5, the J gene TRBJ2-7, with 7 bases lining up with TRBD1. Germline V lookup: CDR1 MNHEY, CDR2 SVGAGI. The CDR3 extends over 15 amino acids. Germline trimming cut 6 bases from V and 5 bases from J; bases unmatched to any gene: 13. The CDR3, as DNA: TGTGCCAGCAGCAAGGGACAGTTGGCGAAAAACGAGCAGTACTTC. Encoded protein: CASSKGQLAKNEQYF.

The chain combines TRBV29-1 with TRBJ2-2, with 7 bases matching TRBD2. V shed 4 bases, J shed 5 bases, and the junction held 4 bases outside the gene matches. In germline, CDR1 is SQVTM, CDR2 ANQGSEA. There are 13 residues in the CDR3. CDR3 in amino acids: CSVGDYPTGELFF. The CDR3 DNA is TGCAGCGTTGGGGACTACCCGACCGGGGAGCTGTTTTTT.

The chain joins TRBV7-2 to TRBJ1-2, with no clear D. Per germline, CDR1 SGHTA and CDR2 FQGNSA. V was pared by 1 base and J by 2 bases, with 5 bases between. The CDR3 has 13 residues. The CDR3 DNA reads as TGTGCCAGCAGCTTAGACGGAAACTATGGCTACACCTTC. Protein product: CASSLDGNYGYTF.

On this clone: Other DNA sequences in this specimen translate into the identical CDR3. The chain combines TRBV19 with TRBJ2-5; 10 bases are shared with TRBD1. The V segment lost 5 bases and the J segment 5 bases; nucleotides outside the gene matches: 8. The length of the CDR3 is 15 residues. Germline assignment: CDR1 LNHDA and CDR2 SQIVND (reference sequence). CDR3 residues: CASSVGTGAGETQYF. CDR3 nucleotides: TGTGCCAGTAGTGTAGGGACAGGGGCCGGTGAGACCCAGTACTTC.

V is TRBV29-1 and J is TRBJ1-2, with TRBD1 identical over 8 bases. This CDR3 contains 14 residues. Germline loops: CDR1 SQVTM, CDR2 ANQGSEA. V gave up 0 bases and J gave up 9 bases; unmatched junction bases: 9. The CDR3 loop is CSVEDIGTGISYTF. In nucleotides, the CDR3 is TGCAGCGTTGAAGATATTGGGACAGGAATTAGCTACACCTTC. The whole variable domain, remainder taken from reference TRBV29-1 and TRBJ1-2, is SAVISQKPSRDICQRGTSLTIQCQVDSQVTMMFWYRQQPGQSLTLIATANQGSEATYESGFVIDKFPISRPNLTFSTLTVSNMSPEDSSIYLCSVEDIGTGISYTFGSGTRLTVV.

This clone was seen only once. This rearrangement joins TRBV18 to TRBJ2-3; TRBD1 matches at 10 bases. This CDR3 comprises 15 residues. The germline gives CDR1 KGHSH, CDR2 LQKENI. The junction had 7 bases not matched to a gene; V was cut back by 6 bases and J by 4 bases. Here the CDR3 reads CASSPPGTGADTQYF. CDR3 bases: TGTGCCAGCTCTCCCCCCGGGACAGGGGCAGATACGCAGTATTTT.

CDR3 sequence reads: CASSDMDLLADEQFF. The CDR3, as DNA: TGTGCCAGCAGTGATATGGACCTTTTAGCGGATGAGCAGTTCTTC. The gene calls are TRBV9 and TRBJ2-1; TRBD2 might be the D (6 bases). Trimming took 5 bases from V and 8 from J, leaving 20 bases between them. CDR3 length equals 15 residues. CDR1 SGDLS and CDR2 YYNGEE come from the germline V gene.

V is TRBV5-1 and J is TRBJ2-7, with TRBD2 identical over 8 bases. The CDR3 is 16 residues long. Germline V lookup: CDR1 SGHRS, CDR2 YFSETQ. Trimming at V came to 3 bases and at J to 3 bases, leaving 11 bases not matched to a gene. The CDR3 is CASSSAGDSLLYEQYF. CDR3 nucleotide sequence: TGCGCCAGCAGCTCAGCGGGAGATTCTCTTCTCTACGAGCAGTACTTC.

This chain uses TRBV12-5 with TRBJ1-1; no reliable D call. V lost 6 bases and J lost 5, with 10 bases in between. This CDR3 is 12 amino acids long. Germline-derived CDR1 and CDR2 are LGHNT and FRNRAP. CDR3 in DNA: TGTGCTAGTGGCCTTGACCCTACTGAAGCTTTCTTT. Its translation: CASGLDPTEAFF. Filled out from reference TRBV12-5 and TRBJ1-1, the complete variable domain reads DARVTQTPRHKVTEMGQEVTMRCQPILGHNTVFWYRQTMMQGLELLAYFRNRAPLDDSGMPKDRFSAEMPDATLATLKIQPSEPRDSAVYFCASGLDPTEAFFGQGTRLTVV.

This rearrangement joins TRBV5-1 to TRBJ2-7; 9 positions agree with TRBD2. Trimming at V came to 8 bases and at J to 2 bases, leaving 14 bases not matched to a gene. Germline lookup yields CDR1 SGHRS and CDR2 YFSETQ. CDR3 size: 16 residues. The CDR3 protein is CASSLRAGGFPYEQYF. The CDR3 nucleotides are TGCGCCAGTTCCCTCAGGGCGGGAGGGTTTCCCTACGAGCAGTACTTC.

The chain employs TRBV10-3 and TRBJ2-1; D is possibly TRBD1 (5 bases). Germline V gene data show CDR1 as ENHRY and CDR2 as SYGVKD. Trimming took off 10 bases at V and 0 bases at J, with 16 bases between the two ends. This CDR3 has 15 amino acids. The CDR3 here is CATTQTGDSYNEQFF. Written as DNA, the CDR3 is TGTGCCACCACCCAAACAGGTGACTCCTACAATGAGCAGTTCTTC.

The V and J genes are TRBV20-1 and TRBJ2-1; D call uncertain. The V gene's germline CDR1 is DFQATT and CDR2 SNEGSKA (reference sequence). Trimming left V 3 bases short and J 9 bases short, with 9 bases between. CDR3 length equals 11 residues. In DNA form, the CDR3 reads TGCAGTGCTAGCTTCGTGGGTGAGCAGTTCTTC. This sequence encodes CSASFVGEQFF.

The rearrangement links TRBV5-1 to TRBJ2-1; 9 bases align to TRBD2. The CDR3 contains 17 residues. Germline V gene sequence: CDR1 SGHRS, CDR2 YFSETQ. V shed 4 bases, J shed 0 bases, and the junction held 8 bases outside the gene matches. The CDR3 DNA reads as TGCGCCAGCAGCGGTGGGGCTAGCGGGAACTCCTACAATGAGCAGTTCTTC. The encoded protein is CASSGGASGNSYNEQFF.

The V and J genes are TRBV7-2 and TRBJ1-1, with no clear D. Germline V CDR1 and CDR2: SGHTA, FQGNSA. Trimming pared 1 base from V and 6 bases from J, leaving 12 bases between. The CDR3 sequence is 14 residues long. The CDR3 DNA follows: TGTGCCAGCAGCTTAGGCGTGTTCGGCGCTGAAGCTTTCTTT. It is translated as CASSLGVFGAEAFF.

The chain's CDR3 is CASKIVQGGEQYF. The CDR3 DNA reads TGTGCCAGCAAGATAGTACAGGGTGGCGAGCAGTACTTC. This chain links TRBV27 with TRBJ2-7, with a tentative D call TRBD1 (6 bases). The germline gives CDR1 MNHEY, CDR2 SMNVEV (reference sequence). Trimming left V 7 bases short and J 6 bases short, with 16 bases between. This CDR3 region has 13 residues.

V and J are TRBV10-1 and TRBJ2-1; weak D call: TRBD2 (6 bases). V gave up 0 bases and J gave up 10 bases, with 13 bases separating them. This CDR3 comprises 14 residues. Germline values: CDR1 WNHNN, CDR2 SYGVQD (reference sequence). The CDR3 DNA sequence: TGCGCCAGCAGTGAGTCGCCGCGGGGCTTGGAGCAGTTCTTC. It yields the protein CASSESPRGLEQFF.

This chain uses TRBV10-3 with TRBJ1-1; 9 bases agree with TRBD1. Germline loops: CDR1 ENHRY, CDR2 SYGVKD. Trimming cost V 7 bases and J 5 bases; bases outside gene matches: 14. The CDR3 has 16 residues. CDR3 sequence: CAITDGKTGGETEAFF. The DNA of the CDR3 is TGTGCCATCACAGACGGTAAAACAGGGGGCGAAACTGAAGCTTTCTTT.

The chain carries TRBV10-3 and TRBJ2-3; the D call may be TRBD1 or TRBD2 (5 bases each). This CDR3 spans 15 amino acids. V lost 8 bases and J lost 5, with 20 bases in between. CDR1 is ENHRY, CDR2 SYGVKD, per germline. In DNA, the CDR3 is TGTGCCATCGGATCAGGCCGGGCTGGGGGAGATACGCAGTATTTT. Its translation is CAIGSGRAGGDTQYF.

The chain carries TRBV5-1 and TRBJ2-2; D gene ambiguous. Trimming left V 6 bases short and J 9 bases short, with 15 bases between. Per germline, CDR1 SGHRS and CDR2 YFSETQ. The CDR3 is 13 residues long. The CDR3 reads CASTPVVARELFF. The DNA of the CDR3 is TGCGCCAGCACCCCGGTAGTGGCGAGGGAGCTGTTTTTT.

The CDR3 nucleotides are TGCAGCGTTGAAGAGCGAGCGGGAGTATCCTACGAGCAGTACTTC. Translating it yields CSVEERAGVSYEQYF. This chain links TRBV29-1 with TRBJ2-7; 8 nucleotides match TRBD2. The CDR3 covers 15 residues. Losses at the gene ends were 0 bases for V and 1 base for J; bases not matched to a gene: 5. Looked up from germline, CDR1 is SQVTM and CDR2 is ANQGSEA.

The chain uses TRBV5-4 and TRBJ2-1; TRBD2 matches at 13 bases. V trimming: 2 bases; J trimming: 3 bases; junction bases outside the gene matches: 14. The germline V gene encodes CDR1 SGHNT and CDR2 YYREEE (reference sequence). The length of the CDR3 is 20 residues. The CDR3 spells CASSFLMGLAGKSNYNEQFF. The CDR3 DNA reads TGTGCCAGCAGCTTTCTTATGGGACTAGCGGGAAAATCTAACTACAATGAGCAGTTCTTC.

This CDR3 is CASSNSGSGPDTQYF. CDR3 nucleotides: TGTGCCAGCAGCAATAGCGGGAGCGGCCCAGATACGCAGTATTTT. The genes are TRBV11-3 and TRBJ2-3, with 9 bases aligning to TRBD2. There are 15 residues in the CDR3. The germline V gene encodes CDR1 SGHNT and CDR2 YENEEA. The ends lost 5 bases at V and 4 bases at J; junction bases unmatched: 7.

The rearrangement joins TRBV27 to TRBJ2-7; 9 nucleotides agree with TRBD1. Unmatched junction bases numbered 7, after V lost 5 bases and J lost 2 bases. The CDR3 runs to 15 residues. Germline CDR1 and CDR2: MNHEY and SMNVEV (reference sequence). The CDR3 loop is CASSIAGTGPYEQYF. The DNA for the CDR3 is TGTGCCAGCAGTATCGCCGGGACAGGGCCCTACGAGCAGTACTTC.